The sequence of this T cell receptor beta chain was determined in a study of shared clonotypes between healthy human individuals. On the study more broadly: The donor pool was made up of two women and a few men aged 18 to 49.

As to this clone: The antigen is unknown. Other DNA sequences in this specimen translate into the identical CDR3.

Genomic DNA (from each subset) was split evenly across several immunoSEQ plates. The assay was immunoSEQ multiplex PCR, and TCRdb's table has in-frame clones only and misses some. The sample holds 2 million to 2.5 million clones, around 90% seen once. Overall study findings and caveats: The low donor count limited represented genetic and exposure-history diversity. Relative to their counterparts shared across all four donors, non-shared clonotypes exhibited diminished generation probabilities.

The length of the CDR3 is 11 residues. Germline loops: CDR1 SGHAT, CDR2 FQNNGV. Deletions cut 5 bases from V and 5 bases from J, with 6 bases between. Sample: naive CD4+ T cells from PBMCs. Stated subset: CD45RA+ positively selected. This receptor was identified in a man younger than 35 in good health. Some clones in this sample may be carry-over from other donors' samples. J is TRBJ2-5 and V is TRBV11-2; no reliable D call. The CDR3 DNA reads TGTGCCAGCAGCCCTCTTGAGACCCAGTACTTC. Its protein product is CASSPLETQYF.